This entry is about one TCR beta chain. Its antigen is as yet unknown. The sample is drawn from a study of T cells in Graves' hyperthyroidism and ophthalmopathy. General study findings and limits: Researchers found most expanded thyroid clonotypes above 0.001 in blood as well.

Graves' hyperthyroidism showing no ophthalmopathy progression within 18 months was considered stable. The study enrolled patients aged 18 to 65 with newly diagnosed hyperthyroidism of under 2 months' duration. Uncontrolled infection, other autoimmune disease, pregnancy or lactation barred patients from enrollment. TCR beta CDR3 regions were amplified from RNA. First-round RT-PCR of the TCR CDR3 relied on the HTBI primer set. TCRdb reanalysed the multiplex PCR reads using MiXCR and keeps one entry per CDR3 protein. This sample yields about 560,000 distinct CDR3 sequences, of which approximately 14% are seen a single time; roughly 7.3% belongs to the top ten. This TCR was sampled from a woman aged 25 to 39 with Graves' hyperthyroidism. Sequencing input: blood.

This CDR3 is CASSYPGLAGVGGTDTQYF. For the CDR3, the DNA is TGTGCCAGCAGTTACCCGGGACTAGCGGGAGTAGGCGGCACAGATACGCAGTATTTT. This rearrangement joins TRBV6-5 to TRBJ2-3; 14 bases are shared with TRBD2. Germline V gives CDR1 MNHEY, CDR2 SVGAGI. V gave up 2 bases and J gave up 1 base; unmatched junction bases: 8. The CDR3 is made up of 19 amino acids.